The 20 T cell receptor beta chains below were found in one sample sequenced in a study of blood T cell repertoires in COVID-19. Clones were sequenced by immunoSEQ multiplex PCR, and TCRdb holds only the in-frame ones, with some missing. This table holds about 280,000 clones, around nine tenths found once. The sequencing input was peripheral blood. All receptors derive from a woman in her twenties or thirties with COVID-19, enrolled during active disease.

The V and J genes are TRBV27 and TRBJ1-5, with TRBD1 identical over 7 bases. CDR1 is MNHEY, CDR2 SMNVEV, per germline (reference sequence). J was trimmed by 7 bases and V by 10 bases; bases with no gene match: 10. The CDR3 runs 13 residues. This chain's CDR3 is CATGRDRVQPQHF. Here the CDR3 DNA reads TGTGCCACCGGCCGCGACAGGGTACAGCCCCAGCATTTT.

The chain is built from TRBV7-9 and TRBJ2-1; 8 bases map to TRBD1. J was trimmed by 4 bases and V by 3 bases; bases with no gene match: 11. Germline-derived CDR1 and CDR2 are SEHNR and FQNEAQ (reference sequence). The length of the CDR3 is 17 residues. The CDR3 loop is CASSLWQGALGYNEQFF. The CDR3, as DNA: TGTGCCAGCAGCTTGTGGCAGGGGGCGCTTGGGTACAATGAGCAGTTCTTC.

The chain employs TRBV2 and TRBJ2-7; TRBD2 matches at 9 bases. The length of the CDR3 is 16 residues. V was pared by 3 bases and J by 2 bases, with 8 bases of the junction left unmatched. The germline V gene encodes CDR1 SNHLY and CDR2 FYNNEI. CDR3 sequence reads: CASSDPLAGVAYEQYF. The CDR3 DNA reads as TGTGCCAGCAGTGACCCCTTAGCGGGAGTAGCCTACGAGCAGTACTTC. The full variable domain, its missing parts supplied by reference TRBV2 and TRBJ2-7, is EPEVTQTPSHQVTQMGQEVILRCVPISNHLYFYWYRQILGQKVEFLVSFYNNEISEKSEIFDDQFSVERPDGSNFTLKIRSTKLEDSAMYFCASSDPLAGVAYEQYFGPGTRLTVT.

J is TRBJ2-7 and V is TRBV20-1, with D uncertain. The germline V and J ends were trimmed by 3 bases and 4 bases, with 16 bases remaining between them. The CDR3 runs 14 residues. Germline-derived CDR1 and CDR2 are DFQATT and SNEGSKA (reference sequence). The CDR3 here is CSASGLDLIYEQYF. The CDR3 DNA is TGCAGTGCTAGTGGGCTAGACCTTATTTACGAGCAGTACTTC.

The chain couples TRBV5-1 to TRBJ1-6; 7 nucleotides match TRBD1. This CDR3 spans 15 amino acids. In germline, CDR1 is SGHRS, CDR2 YFSETQ. The junction had 10 bases not matched to a gene; V was cut back by 6 bases and J by 7 bases. In nucleotides, the CDR3 is TGCGCCAGCACCCCGGCGGGACAGACCAATTCACCCCTCCACTTT. Its protein product is CASTPAGQTNSPLHF.

This sequence joins TRBV2 and TRBJ2-7; TRBD2 aligns across 7 bases. In germline, CDR1 is SNHLY, CDR2 FYNNEI. Losses at the gene ends were 4 bases for V and 1 base for J; bases not matched to a gene: 7. This CDR3 has 15 residues. CDR3 sequence: CASSGGLRPSYEQYF. CDR3 coding DNA: TGTGCCAGCAGTGGGGGACTACGCCCGTCCTACGAGCAGTACTTC.

V is TRBV2 and J is TRBJ2-2; possibly TRBD2 for D (6 bases). Trimming left V 7 bases short and J 4 bases short, with 13 bases between. The V gene's germline CDR1 is SNHLY and CDR2 FYNNEI. The CDR3 runs 14 residues. CDR3 in DNA: TGTGCCAGCAATCGAGCGGGCCGCACCGGGGAGCTGTTTTTT. The encoded protein is CASNRAGRTGELFF.

This chain links TRBV7-2 with TRBJ2-7; possibly TRBD2 for D (5 bases). CDR3 length equals 13 residues. Trimming removed 0 bases at V and 2 bases at J, with 5 bases between. CDR1 is SGHTA and CDR2 is FQGNSA in the germline V gene. The CDR3 bases are TGTGCCAGCAGCTTAGCACTAGCCTACGAGCAGTACTTC. It specifies CASSLALAYEQYF.

CDR3 sequence reads: CASSFRTATYEQYF. The CDR3 DNA reads TGTGCCAGCAGCTTCCGGACAGCGACCTACGAGCAGTACTTC. The chain couples TRBV21-1 to TRBJ2-7; the table's D call, TRBD1, was not checked against the DNA. TRBV21-1 is designated a pseudogene. The CDR3 loop spans 14 amino acids.

This chain uses TRBV5-1 with TRBJ1-5, with D possibly matching TRBD1 (6 bases). In germline, CDR1 is SGHRS, CDR2 YFSETQ. The CDR3 is 15 amino acids. V was clipped by 0 bases and J by 1 base, with 8 bases between them. CDR3 bases: TGCGCCAGCAGCTTGGGAGGGGGAAGCAATCAGCCCCAGCATTTT. Its protein is CASSLGGGSNQPQHF.

The V call is TRBV9, the J call TRBJ2-7, with D maybe TRBD2 (6 bases). V lost 0 bases and J 0 bases, leaving 13 bases between the germline ends. This CDR3 comprises 16 residues. Germline loops: CDR1 SGDLS, CDR2 YYNGEE. Written as DNA, the CDR3 is TGTGCCAGCAGCGTAGCTGGGACTGCCTTCTCCTACGAGCAGTACTTC. Protein: CASSVAGTAFSYEQYF.

V usage is TRBV7-9 and J usage is TRBJ1-1; TRBD1 matches 7 bases. The germline V gene encodes CDR1 SEHNR and CDR2 FQNEAQ (reference sequence). The V segment lost 2 bases and the J segment 3 bases; nucleotides outside the gene matches: 3. The CDR3 runs 14 residues. CDR3 sequence: CASSLKQGHTEAFF. The CDR3 coding sequence is TGTGCCAGCAGCTTAAAACAGGGGCACACTGAAGCTTTCTTT. Full variable domain (remainder filled in from reference TRBV7-9 and TRBJ1-1): DTGVSQNPRHKITKRGQNVTFRCDPISEHNRLYWYRQTLGQGPEFLTYFQNEAQLEKSRLLSDRFSAERPKGSFSTLEIQRTEQGDSAMYLCASSLKQGHTEAFFGQGTRLTVV.

V is TRBV6-6 and J is TRBJ2-1, with D perhaps TRBD2 (6 bases). The CDR3 length is 15 residues. V lost 7 bases and J 6 bases, leaving 19 bases between the germline ends. CDR1 and CDR2 (germline): MNHNY, SVGAGI (reference sequence). The CDR3 nucleotides are TGTGCCAGCACCATGGCCCCGACTAGGCGCAATGAGCAGTTCTTC. The encoded protein is CASTMAPTRRNEQFF.

The chain joins TRBV29-1 to TRBJ1-2; TRBD1 matches at 8 bases. CDR3 length: 11 amino acids. CDR1 and CDR2 from the germline V gene are SQVTM and ANQGSEA. J lost 10 bases, V lost 7 bases, and 8 bases had no gene match. The CDR3 protein is CSGTQGVDYTF. As DNA, the CDR3 is TGCAGCGGTACACAGGGGGTAGACTACACCTTC.

About this clone itself: The same CDR3 is also encoded by other DNA sequences in this sample. The V and J genes are TRBV5-1 and TRBJ1-2, with 7 bases identical to TRBD1. V was pared by 0 bases and J by 3 bases, with 2 bases of the junction left unmatched. The CDR3 sequence is 14 residues long. Germline V gene data show CDR1 as SGHRS and CDR2 as YFSETQ. The CDR3 reads CASSLGQGDYGYTF. For the CDR3, the DNA is TGCGCCAGCAGCTTGGGGCAGGGGGACTATGGCTACACCTTC.

The chain has TRBV11-2 and TRBJ1-4; 8 positions agree with TRBD1. CDR1 and CDR2 (germline): SGHAT, FQNNGV. The trim removed 7 bases at V and 4 bases at J, leaving 2 bases unmatched. The CDR3 loop spans 13 amino acids. DNA for the CDR3: TGTGCCAGCACCGGACAGGGTAATGAAAAACTGTTTTTT. Amino acid sequence: CASTGQGNEKLFF.

The J gene is TRBJ2-1, the V gene TRBV4-1; maybe TRBD1 (5 bases). This CDR3 is built from 17 residues. Trimming removed 5 bases from V and 2 bases from J, with 19 bases in between. Germline V gene sequence: CDR1 MGHRA, CDR2 YSYEKL. The CDR3 region is CASSFRQSGVTYNEQFF. The CDR3 region has the DNA TGCGCCAGCAGCTTCCGACAGTCTGGGGTCACCTACAATGAGCAGTTCTTC.

This clone has just a few counts. Different DNA sequences within this sample yield the same CDR3. The chain recombines TRBV20-1 with TRBJ2-1; D gene unclear. Trimming shortened V by 5 bases and J by 3 bases, and 5 bases separated the two germline ends. Germline CDR1 and CDR2: DFQATT and SNEGSKA (reference sequence). The CDR3 has 11 amino acids. The DNA of the CDR3 is TGCAGTGCTTCGAGCTACAATGAGCAGTTCTTC. It is translated as CSASSYNEQFF.

The chain has TRBV7-2 and TRBJ2-1; 11 bases map to TRBD2. J lost 9 bases, V lost 5 bases, and 3 bases had no gene match. The CDR3 contains 13 residues. Germline V gives CDR1 SGHTA, CDR2 FQGNSA. The CDR3 sequence is CASSPTSGVEQFF. CDR3 DNA: TGTGCCAGCAGCCCGACTAGCGGGGTTGAGCAGTTCTTC. Full variable domain (rest looked up from reference TRBV7-2 and TRBJ2-1): GAGVSQSPSNKVTEKGKDVELRCDPISGHTALYWYRQSLGQGLEFLIYFQGNSAPDKSGLPSDRFSAERTGGSVSTLTIQRTQQEDSAVYLCASSPTSGVEQFFGPGTRLTVL.

The chain uses TRBV10-3 and TRBJ2-5, with TRBD1 identical over 7 bases. The CDR3 is 14 residues long. The V and J ends lost 2 bases and 0 bases, in that order; junction bases with no gene match: 0. Germline loops: CDR1 ENHRY, CDR2 SYGVKD. CDR3 residues: CAISETGDQETQYF. For the CDR3, the DNA is TGTGCCATCAGTGAGACAGGGGACCAAGAGACCCAGTACTTC.